A selection of T cell receptor beta chains follows, all from one sample in a study of CD8+ T cells in alopecia areata. Some clones are missing from TCRdb's copy, which holds only in-frame ones; the method was immunoSEQ multiplex PCR. This sample carries 130,000 to 150,000 clones, roughly 60% of them seen once, and the ten largest clones take around 34%. The sample was CD8+ T cells sorted from blood. The origin of the receptors is a human donor in good health. Both conserved end residues are part of each CDR3. Fields, in order: clone size, V gene, D gene, J gene, CDR3 protein, CDR3 DNA. D genes are given only for firm matches. Clone size is given for some rows only: seen once, a few or many times, or a class if the clone is expanded.

.	TRBV13	TRBD2	TRBJ2-3	CASSSLGTSPTDTQYF	TGTGCCAGCAGCTCCCTCGGGACTAGCCCCACAGATACGCAGTATTTT
.	TRBV9	.	TRBJ1-3	CASSTGNSGNTIYF	TGTGCCAGCAGCACTGGAAACTCTGGAAACACCATATATTTT
.	TRBV29-1	.	TRBJ1-2	CSVEGFHSLYYGYTF	TGCAGCGTTGAAGGGTTTCACTCCCTCTACTATGGCTACACCTTC
few	TRBV29-1	.	TRBJ2-3	CSVEDLELDTQYF	TGCAGCGTTGAAGATCTAGAGCTAGATACGCAGTATTTT
.	TRBV30	TRBD1	TRBJ2-3	CAWIPGTGVTDTQYF	TGTGCCTGGATCCCCGGGACAGGGGTTACAGATACGCAGTATTTT
few	TRBV2	TRBD1	TRBJ1-5	CASSDRQGNQPQHF	TGTGCCAGCAGTGATAGACAGGGGAACCAGCCCCAGCATTTT
.	TRBV18	.	TRBJ2-5	CASSPGGKETQYF	TGTGCCAGCTCACCTGGAGGGAAGGAGACCCAGTACTTC
.	TRBV28	TRBD2	TRBJ2-7	CASSPWTSGRPYEQYF	TGTGCCAGCAGCCCCTGGACTAGCGGGAGGCCGTACGAGCAGTACTTC
.	TRBV30	TRBD2	TRBJ2-7	CAWSVASGSSYEQYF	TGTGCCTGGAGTGTGGCTAGCGGTAGCTCCTACGAGCAGTACTTC
.	TRBV5-1	TRBD2	TRBJ2-1	CASSLEASGNYNEQFF	TGCGCCAGCAGCTTGGAAGCTAGCGGTAATTACAATGAGCAGTTCTTC
once	TRBV6-6	TRBD2	TRBJ2-4	CASSSGRLGVINIQYF	TGTGCCAGCAGCAGCGGGAGACTGGGGGTTATAAACATTCAGTACTTC
.	TRBV5-4	TRBD1	TRBJ1-2	CASSLVGPGQGYGYTF	TGTGCCAGCAGCTTGGTGGGTCCGGGACAGGGCTATGGCTACACCTTC
few	TRBV7-6	TRBD2	TRBJ2-5	CASSHSAPLADQETQYF	TGTGCCAGCAGCCATTCTGCGCCACTAGCGGACCAAGAGACCCAGTACTTC
.	TRBV30	.	TRBJ2-1	CAWSVRYNEQFF	TGTGCCTGGAGTGTAAGGTACAATGAGCAGTTCTTC
.	TRBV27	.	TRBJ2-7	CASSLYGNYEQYF	TGTGCCAGCAGTTTATACGGAAACTACGAGCAGTACTTC
few	TRBV7-2	.	TRBJ1-1	CASSSTYTEAFF	TGTGCCAGCAGCTCCACCTACACTGAAGCTTTCTTT
.	TRBV5-1	.	TRBJ2-1	CASSLKDEQFF	TGCGCCAGCAGCTTAAAGGATGAGCAGTTCTTC
.	TRBV7-9	.	TRBJ2-5	CASSFTPEETQYF	TGTGCCAGCAGCTTCACCCCCGAAGAGACCCAGTACTTC
.	TRBV5-6	.	TRBJ1-1	CASSLGQINTEAFF	TGTGCCAGCAGCTTGGGACAGATAAACACTGAAGCTTTCTTT
.	TRBV27	.	TRBJ2-1	CASSRSGTSAYNEQFF	TGTGCCAGCAGTAGATCCGGGACTTCCGCCTACAATGAGCAGTTCTTC
.	TRBV25-1	.	TRBJ1-5	CASSDRSSNQPQHF	TGTGCCAGCAGCGACAGATCCAGCAATCAGCCCCAGCATTTT
.	TRBV6-1	TRBD1	TRBJ2-7	CATSGVGTANLRRHF	TGTGCCACCTCAGGGGTCGGGACAGCCAATCTTCGAAGACACTTC
.	TRBV4-2	.	TRBJ1-5	CASSRQINQPQHF	TGTGCCAGCAGTCGACAGATAAATCAGCCCCAGCATTTT
.	TRBV4-1	.	TRBJ2-1	CASSLSPSSYNEQFF	TGCGCCAGCAGCCTCTCCCCAAGCTCCTACAATGAGCAGTTCTTC
.	TRBV4-1	.	TRBJ2-5	CASSQDLSAGETQYF	TGCGCCAGCAGCCAAGATCTTTCTGCGGGGGAGACCCAGTACTTC
few	TRBV7-9	.	TRBJ1-2	CASSLGASGYTF	TGTGCCAGCAGTCTAGGGGCAAGCGGCTACACCTTC
.	TRBV19	.	TRBJ2-7	CASSSPGGFNEQYF	TGTGCCAGTAGTTCGCCAGGGGGGTTCAACGAGCAGTACTTC
few	TRBV15	.	TRBJ2-1	CATSKGRTEQFF	TGTGCCACCAGCAAAGGGAGAACTGAGCAGTTCTTC
.	TRBV9	TRBD1	TRBJ2-2	CASTSPGQGHTGELFF	TGTGCCAGCACCTCTCCGGGACAGGGTCATACCGGGGAGCTGTTTTTT
.	TRBV30	TRBD1	TRBJ2-2	CAWSQADRRTGELFF	TGTGCCTGGAGTCAGGCGGACAGGCGGACCGGGGAGCTGTTTTTT
few	TRBV30	TRBD1	TRBJ2-7	CAWSAAGGNEQYF	TGTGCCTGGAGTGCGGCAGGGGGCAACGAGCAGTACTTC
once	TRBV9	TRBD1	TRBJ1-2	CASSPRDSYGYTF	TGTGCCAGCAGCCCTCGGGACAGCTATGGCTACACCTTC
.	TRBV9	.	TRBJ2-3	CASSDATTRLRNTQYF	TGTGCCAGCAGCGACGCGACTACCCGCTTGCGAAATACGCAGTATTTT
.	TRBV6-1	TRBD1	TRBJ2-7	CASSRQGGFGEQYF	TGTGCCAGCAGTCGACAGGGGGGCTTTGGCGAGCAGTACTTC
.	TRBV13	TRBD2	TRBJ2-1	CASSWGLDLNNEQFF	TGTGCCAGCAGCTGGGGACTAGACCTTAACAATGAGCAGTTCTTC
.	TRBV15	.	TRBJ2-5	CATSQWPETQYF	TGTGCCACCAGTCAGTGGCCGGAGACCCAGTACTTC
.	TRBV19	.	TRBJ1-5	CASMGSHYSNQPQHF	TGTGCCAGTATGGGCAGCCACTATAGCAATCAGCCCCAGCATTTT
few	TRBV27	.	TRBJ2-6	CASSLSGANVLTF	TGTGCCAGCAGCCTCTCTGGGGCCAACGTCCTGACTTTC
.	TRBV27	.	TRBJ1-2	CASKSDTLGSGYTF	TGTGCCAGCAAATCGGACACCCTAGGTAGTGGCTACACCTTC
.	TRBV15	.	TRBJ2-2	CATAQGRNTGELFF	TGTGCCACTGCGCAGGGGAGGAACACCGGGGAGCTGTTTTTT
.	TRBV7-9	.	TRBJ2-7	CASSLVGYEQYF	TGTGCCAGCAGCTTAGTAGGGTACGAGCAGTACTTC
few	TRBV13	TRBD2	TRBJ2-5	CASRLAGLAWETQYF	TGTGCCAGCCGACTAGCGGGACTAGCATGGGAGACCCAGTACTTC
.	TRBV9	TRBD2	TRBJ2-7	CASSAGREQYF	TGTGCCAGCAGCGCCGGGAGGGAGCAGTACTTC
few	TRBV4-1	TRBD2	TRBJ2-7	CASSPHGTSGSSSYEQYF	TGCGCCAGCAGCCCCCACGGGACTAGCGGTTCGAGCTCCTACGAGCAGTACTTC
.	TRBV6-5	.	TRBJ2-1	CASRVDSSYNEQFF	TGTGCCAGCAGGGTTGACAGCTCCTACAATGAGCAGTTCTTC
few	TRBV6-6	.	TRBJ1-5	CASIGRGSNQPQHF	TGTGCCAGCATCGGCAGGGGAAGCAATCAGCCCCAGCATTTT
.	TRBV11-2	TRBD1	TRBJ2-6	CASSLTTLTGGNVLTF	TGTGCCAGCAGCTTAACCACCTTGACAGGGGGCAACGTCCTGACTTTC
.	TRBV19	.	TRBJ1-1	CASSPSVGSTEAFF	TGTGCCAGTAGCCCCAGTGTGGGTAGCACTGAAGCTTTCTTT
.	TRBV29-1	TRBD2	TRBJ2-1	CSVEVTSGRAVVNEQFF	TGCAGCGTTGAAGTAACTAGCGGTCGGGCGGTTGTTAATGAGCAGTTCTTC
few	TRBV23-1	TRBD1	TRBJ2-7	CASSHLDRGPYEQYF	TGCGCCAGCAGTCATCTGGACAGGGGGCCCTACGAGCAGTACTTC